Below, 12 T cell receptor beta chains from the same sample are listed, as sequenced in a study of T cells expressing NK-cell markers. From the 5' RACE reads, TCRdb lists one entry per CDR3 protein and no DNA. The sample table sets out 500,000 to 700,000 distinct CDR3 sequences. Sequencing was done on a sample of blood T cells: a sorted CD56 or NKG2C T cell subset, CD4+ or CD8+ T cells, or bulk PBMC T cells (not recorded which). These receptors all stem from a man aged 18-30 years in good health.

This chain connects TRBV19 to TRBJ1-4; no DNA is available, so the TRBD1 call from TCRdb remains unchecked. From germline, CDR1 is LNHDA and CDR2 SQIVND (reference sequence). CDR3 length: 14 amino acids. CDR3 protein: CASSLTGYNEKLFF.

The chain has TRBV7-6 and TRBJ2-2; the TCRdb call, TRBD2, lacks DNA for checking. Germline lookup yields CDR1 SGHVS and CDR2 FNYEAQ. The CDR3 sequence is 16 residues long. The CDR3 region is CASSFSGRWLAGELFF.

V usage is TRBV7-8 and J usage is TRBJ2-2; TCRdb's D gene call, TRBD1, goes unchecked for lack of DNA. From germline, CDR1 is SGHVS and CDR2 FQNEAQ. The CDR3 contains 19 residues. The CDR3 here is CASSLGVRDRSFAGGELFF.

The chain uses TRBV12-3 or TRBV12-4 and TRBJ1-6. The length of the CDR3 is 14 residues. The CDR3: CASSLAQSGSPLHF.

The CDR3: CASNGPHQPQHF. The rearrangement joins TRBV6-2 or TRBV6-3 to TRBJ1-5. CDR1 is MNHEY, CDR2 SVGEGT, per germline. This CDR3 contains 12 residues.

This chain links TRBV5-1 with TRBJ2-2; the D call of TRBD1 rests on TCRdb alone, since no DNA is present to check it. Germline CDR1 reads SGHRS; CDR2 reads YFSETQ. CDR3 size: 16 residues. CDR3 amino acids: CASRPTGTVNTGELFF.

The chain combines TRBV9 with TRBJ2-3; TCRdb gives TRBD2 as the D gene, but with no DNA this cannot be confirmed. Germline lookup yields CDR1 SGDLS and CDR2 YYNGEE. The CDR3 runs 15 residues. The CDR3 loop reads CASSVVEGTPDTQYF.

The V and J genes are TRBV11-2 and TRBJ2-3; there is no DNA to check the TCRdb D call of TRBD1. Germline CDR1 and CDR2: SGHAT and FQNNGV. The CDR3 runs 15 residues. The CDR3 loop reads CASSLTGVVPDTQYF.

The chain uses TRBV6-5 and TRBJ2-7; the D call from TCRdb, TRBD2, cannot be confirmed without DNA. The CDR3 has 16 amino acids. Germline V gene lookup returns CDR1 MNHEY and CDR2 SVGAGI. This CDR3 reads CASSYLTSGSLYEQYF.

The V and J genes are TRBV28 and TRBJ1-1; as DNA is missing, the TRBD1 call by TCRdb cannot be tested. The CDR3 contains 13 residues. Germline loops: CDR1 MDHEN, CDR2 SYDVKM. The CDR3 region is CASSLIGGTEAFF.

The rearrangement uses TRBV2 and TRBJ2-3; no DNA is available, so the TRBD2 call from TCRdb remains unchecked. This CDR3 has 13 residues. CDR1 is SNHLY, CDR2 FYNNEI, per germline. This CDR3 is CASSETGMATQYF.

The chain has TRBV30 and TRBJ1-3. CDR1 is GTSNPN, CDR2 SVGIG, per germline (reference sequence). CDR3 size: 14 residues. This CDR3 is CASLGWTSGNTIYF.